This is a list of T cell receptor beta chains from one sample in a study of cytomegalovirus exposure and HLA in healthy donors. The assay was immunoSEQ multiplex PCR, and TCRdb's table has in-frame clones only and misses some. The sample records under 250,000 clones, roughly 90% being singletons. The sequencing input was PBMCs. All receptors derive from a man younger than 35 in good health and CMV-seropositive. Both conserved end residues are part of each CDR3. D genes are given only for firm matches. Clone size is shown for a subset of rows, as once, few, many or a class of expanded clone.

V,J,D,size,CDR3,DNA
TRBV5-4,TRBJ2-1,-,once,CASSFSGARNNEQFF,TGTGCCAGCAGCTTTTCTGGTGCTCGGAACAATGAGCAGTTCTTC
TRBV5-1,TRBJ2-2,TRBD2,-,CASSLEGGLTGELFF,TGCGCCAGCAGCTTGGAGGGAGGGCTCACCGGGGAGCTGTTTTTT
TRBV4-3,TRBJ2-7,-,-,CASSQDLLYEQYF,TGCGCCAGCAGCCAAGACCTTCTCTACGAGCAGTACTTC
TRBV5-6,TRBJ2-3,-,-,CASSAGAGRDRPQYF,TGTGCCAGCAGCGCCGGGGCAGGCAGAGACCGTCCGCAGTATTTT
TRBV7-3,TRBJ1-1,TRBD1,-,CASSRDSNTEAFF,TGTGCCAGCAGCCGGGACAGCAACACTGAAGCTTTCTTT
TRBV7-9,TRBJ1-3,-,-,CASSLDASSGNTIYF,TGTGCCAGCAGCTTAGATGCCAGCTCTGGAAACACCATATATTTT
TRBV2,TRBJ1-1,TRBD1,-,CASSEGTGIFEAFF,TGTGCCAGCAGTGAAGGGACAGGGATTTTTGAAGCTTTCTTT
TRBV7-3,TRBJ2-3,-,-,CASSLTGLNTQYF,TGTGCCAGCAGCTTAACAGGGCTAAATACGCAGTATTTT
TRBV5-1,TRBJ1-2,-,-,CASSPFEGVDGYTF,TGCGCCAGCAGCCCGTTCGAGGGGGTGGATGGCTACACCTTC
TRBV6-1,TRBJ2-7,-,-,CASSDEDMLATIYEQYF,TGTGCCAGCAGTGACGAGGACATGCTAGCGACGATCTACGAGCAGTACTTC
TRBV30,TRBJ2-7,-,-,CAWTLGQSPFYEQYF,TGTGCCTGGACACTAGGACAGTCCCCGTTCTACGAGCAGTACTTC
TRBV4-3,TRBJ2-3,-,once,CASSQDWLADTQYF,TGCGCCAGCAGCCAAGATTGGCTAGCGGATACGCAGTATTTT
TRBV5-1,TRBJ1-1,TRBD1,-,CASSTGQGGTEAFF,TGCGCCAGCAGCACCGGACAGGGAGGCACTGAAGCTTTCTTT
TRBV4-1,TRBJ2-3,-,-,CASSQRGDGAVLIPSTDTQYF,TGCGCCAGCAGCCAAAGGGGGGATGGCGCGGTACTAATTCCTAGCACAGATACGCAGTATTTT
TRBV10-3,TRBJ2-1,TRBD1,-,CAISDGTGSEQFF,TGTGCCATCAGTGACGGGACAGGTAGTGAGCAGTTCTTC
TRBV6-5,TRBJ2-1,-,-,CASSYSEHNEQFF,TGTGCCAGCAGTTACTCAGAGCACAATGAGCAGTTCTTC
TRBV9,TRBJ1-1,-,-,CASSAVLDTEAFF,TGTGCCAGCAGCGCTGTGTTGGACACTGAAGCTTTCTTT
TRBV29-1,TRBJ2-3,-,-,CSVGGRLRKDTQYF,TGCAGCGTTGGGGGTCGTCTGCGTAAAGATACGCAGTATTTT
TRBV18,TRBJ1-5,-,few,CASSGLVRDQPQHF,TGTGCCAGCTCCGGTCTTGTCCGGGATCAGCCCCAGCATTTT
TRBV28,TRBJ1-5,-,-,CASKNWLPANQPQHF,TGTGCCAGCAAAAATTGGCTTCCGGCAAATCAGCCCCAGCATTTT
TRBV23-1,TRBJ2-7,-,-,CASSPRQDLNEQYF,TGCGCCAGCAGCCCCCGTCAGGATCTCAACGAGCAGTACTTC
TRBV5-1,TRBJ1-4,TRBD1,few,CASSHRGEKLFF,TGCGCCAGCAGTCACAGGGGCGAAAAACTGTTTTTT
TRBV5-1,TRBJ2-7,-,-,CASSLVVDSSYEQYF,TGCGCCAGCAGCTTGGTTGTCGATAGCTCCTACGAGCAGTACTTC
TRBV29-1,TRBJ1-2,-,-,CSVVQYTYGYTF,TGCAGCGTTGTACAGTATACCTATGGCTACACCTTC
TRBV27,TRBJ2-1,-,-,CASSLSHNEQFF,TGTGCCAGCAGTTTATCTCACAATGAGCAGTTCTTC
TRBV27,TRBJ1-5,TRBD1,once,CASSPGQGGRQPQHF,TGTGCCAGCAGTCCGGGACAGGGGGGGCGTCAGCCCCAGCATTTT
TRBV5-1,TRBJ2-1,TRBD2,-,CASRSGSIYEQFF,TGCGCCAGCAGAAGCGGGAGTATATATGAGCAGTTCTTC
TRBV7-6,TRBJ2-1,-,-,CASSSYDSTYNEQFF,TGTGCCAGCAGCTCTTATGACAGCACCTACAATGAGCAGTTCTTC
TRBV27,TRBJ2-1,TRBD2,-,CASSWLLAGFNEQFF,TGTGCCAGCAGTTGGTTACTAGCGGGCTTTAATGAGCAGTTCTTC
TRBV10-3,TRBJ1-1,-,-,CAISESRRDTEAFF,TGTGCCATCAGTGAGTCTCGCAGGGACACTGAAGCTTTCTTT
TRBV7-2,TRBJ1-3,TRBD1,-,CASSFAVRGLGNTIYF,TGTGCCAGCAGCTTTGCCGTCAGGGGGTTAGGGAACACCATATATTTT
TRBV2,TRBJ1-1,TRBD1,-,CASSQQGVGNTEAFF,TGTGCCAGCAGTCAACAGGGGGTAGGGAACACTGAAGCTTTCTTT
TRBV2,TRBJ1-2,-,-,CASSSGLPNGYTF,TGTGCCAGCAGTTCGGGACTTCCGAATGGCTACACCTTC